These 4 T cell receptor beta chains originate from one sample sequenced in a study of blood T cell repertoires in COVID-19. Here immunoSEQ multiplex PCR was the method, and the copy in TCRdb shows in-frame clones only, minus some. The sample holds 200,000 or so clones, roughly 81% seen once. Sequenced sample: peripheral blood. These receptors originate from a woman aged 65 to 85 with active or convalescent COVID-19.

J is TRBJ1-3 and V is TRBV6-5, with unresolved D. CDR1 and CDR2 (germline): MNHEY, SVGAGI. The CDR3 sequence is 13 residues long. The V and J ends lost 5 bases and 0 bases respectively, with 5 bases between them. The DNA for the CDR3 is TGTGCCAGCAGTCTAGACTCTGGAAACACCATATATTTT. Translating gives CASSLDSGNTIYF.

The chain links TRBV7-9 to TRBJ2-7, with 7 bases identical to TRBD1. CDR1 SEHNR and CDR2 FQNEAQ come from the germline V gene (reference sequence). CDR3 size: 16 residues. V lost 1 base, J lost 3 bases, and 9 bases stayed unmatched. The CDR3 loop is CASSLDPYRGHYEQYF. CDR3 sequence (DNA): TGTGCCAGCAGCTTAGATCCGTACAGGGGACACTACGAGCAGTACTTC.

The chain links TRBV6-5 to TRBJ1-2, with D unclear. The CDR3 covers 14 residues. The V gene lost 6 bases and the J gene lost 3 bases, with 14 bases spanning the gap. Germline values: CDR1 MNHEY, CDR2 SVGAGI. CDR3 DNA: TGTGCCAGCAGGGCCGCGGGTATATACTATGGCTACACCTTC. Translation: CASRAAGIYYGYTF.

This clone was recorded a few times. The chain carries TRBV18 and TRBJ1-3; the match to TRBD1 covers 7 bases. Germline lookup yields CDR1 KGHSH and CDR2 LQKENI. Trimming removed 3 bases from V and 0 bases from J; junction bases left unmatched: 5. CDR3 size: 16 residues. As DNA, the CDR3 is TGTGCCAGCTCACCCCAGGGACAGAGCTCTGGAAACACCATATATTTT. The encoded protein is CASSPQGQSSGNTIYF.